These T cell receptor beta chains were read from a single sample in a study of T cells after yellow fever vaccination. TCRdb re-called the 5' RACE reads through MiXCR, storing one row per CDR3 protein. The sample shows around 600,000 distinct CDR3 sequences, 9% to 15% of them seen only once. The sequenced sample was PBMCs, obtained on the day of the yellow fever booster vaccination. The receptors stem from a man in his thirties or forties who received the YFV17D yellow fever vaccine. Each CDR3 is given with its conserved first and last residue. D genes are given only for firm matches. Part of the rows lack a size; the others show once, few, many or a class for expanded clones.

>.|TRBV7-2|.|TRBJ1-2
CASSLEGPYYGYTF
TGTGCCAGCAGCTTGGAGGGACCTTACTATGGCTACACCTTC
>few|TRBV4-3|TRBD1|TRBJ1-6
CASSLDRPARSSYNSPLHF
TGCGCCAGCAGCCTGGACAGGCCAGCTAGGAGTTCCTATAATTCACCCCTCCACTTT
>.|TRBV6-1|.|TRBJ1-6
CASSERVSALHF
TGTGCCAGCAGTGAACGGGTTTCAGCCCTCCACTTT
>few|TRBV6-5|.|TRBJ1-1
CASKSGDTEAFF
TGTGCCAGCAAGAGCGGGGACACTGAAGCTTTCTTT
>few|TRBV6-4|.|TRBJ2-1
CASSSAGGNGYNEQFF
TGTGCCAGCAGTAGCGCCGGGGGCAACGGGTACAATGAGCAGTTCTTC
>few|TRBV28|.|TRBJ1-5
CASSLPLSREHF
TGTGCCAGCAGTTTACCTCTATCGAGGGAGCATTTT
>few|TRBV7-2|.|TRBJ2-7
CASSSGLDGGQYF
TGTGCCAGCAGCTCGGGCCTAGACGGCGGGCAGTACTTC
>.|TRBV19|.|TRBJ2-1
CASSIPLGRATNYNEQFF
TGTGCCAGTAGTATCCCCCTCGGCCGGGCCACCAACTACAATGAGCAGTTCTTC
>.|TRBV12-3/TRBV12-4|.|TRBJ2-5
CASSYGGPPLTQYF
TGTGCCAGCAGTTATGGAGGCCCTCCTTTAACCCAGTACTTC
>.|TRBV6-5|.|TRBJ2-6
CASSSTGFLGVLTF
TGTGCCAGCAGTTCTACAGGGTTCCTAGGTGTCCTGACTTTC
>few|TRBV4-2|.|TRBJ2-1
CASSPPLGSSHNEQFF
TGTGCCAGCAGCCCCCCCCTTGGGAGCTCCCACAATGAGCAGTTCTTC
>few|TRBV10-3|.|TRBJ2-2
CAISDGGRGGELFF
TGTGCCATCAGTGACGGGGGGCGCGGCGGGGAGCTGTTTTTT
>many|TRBV20-1|TRBD2|TRBJ2-1
CSARGLAGEVGYNEQFF
TGCAGTGCTAGGGGACTAGCGGGAGAGGTCGGCTACAATGAGCAGTTCTTC
>.|TRBV5-1|.|TRBJ1-6
CASSLAGPRYNSPLHF
TGCGCCAGCAGCTTGGCAGGACCGAGGTATAATTCACCCCTCCACTTT
>.|TRBV30|.|TRBJ2-7
CAWGINYEQYF
TGTGCCTGGGGGATCAACTACGAGCAGTACTTC
>.|TRBV5-1|.|TRBJ2-1
CASSWVGGAEPYNEQFF
TGCGCCAGCAGCTGGGTGGGGGGAGCGGAGCCATACAATGAGCAGTTCTTC
>few|TRBV5-1|.|TRBJ2-2
CASTPQDTGELFF
TGCGCCAGCACCCCCCAGGACACCGGGGAGCTGTTTTTT
>.|TRBV3-1|.|TRBJ2-1
CASSQGGLSNEQFF
TGTGCCAGCAGCCAAGGAGGACTCTCCAATGAGCAGTTCTTC
>few|TRBV11-2|.|TRBJ2-7
CASSRRKDGYEQYF
TGTGCCAGCAGCCGAAGAAAGGACGGCTACGAGCAGTACTTC
>few|TRBV19|.|TRBJ1-5
CASSITPYSNQPQHF
TGTGCCAGTAGTATTACACCGTATAGCAATCAGCCCCAGCATTTT
>.|TRBV25-1|.|TRBJ2-2
CASSEFYTDGELFF
TGTGCCAGCAGTGAATTCTACACCGACGGGGAGCTGTTTTTT
>.|TRBV18|.|TRBJ2-2
CASSPKTGGELFF
TGTGCCAGCTCACCAAAGACAGGCGGGGAGCTGTTTTTT
>few|TRBV28|.|TRBJ2-7
CATEGEDDYEQYF
TGTGCCACGGAGGGGGAAGATGACTACGAGCAGTACTTC
>few|TRBV5-1|TRBD2|TRBJ2-3
CASSLLGTSGSRTDTQYF
TGCGCCAGCAGCCTGCTCGGGACTAGCGGGAGTAGGACAGATACGCAGTATTTT
>.|TRBV15|TRBD2|TRBJ2-7
CATSRDLPAGAYEQYF
TGTGCCACCAGCAGAGATCTCCCAGCGGGGGCCTACGAGCAGTACTTC
>.|TRBV18|TRBD1|TRBJ1-2
CASSLGTALLPNGYTF
TGTGCCAGCTCACTCGGGACAGCACTACTCCCAAATGGCTACACCTTC
>few|TRBV7-2|TRBD2|TRBJ2-7
CASSLGLRRGYEQYF
TGTGCCAGCAGCTTGGGACTAAGGCGCGGCTACGAGCAGTACTTC
>once|TRBV5-4|.|TRBJ2-3
CASSSPSAGLFTDTQYF
TGTGCCAGCAGCTCCCCCTCGGCGGGACTCTTCACAGATACGCAGTATTTT
>.|TRBV21-1|.|TRBJ1-5
CASSKAPRQRNQPQHF
TGTGCCAGCAGCAAAGCGCCGCGGCAGAGGAATCAGCCCCAGCATTTT
>.|TRBV10-3|.|TRBJ2-5
CAISEGDAETQYF
TGTGCCATCAGTGAAGGGGATGCAGAGACCCAGTACTTC
>few|TRBV20-1|TRBD1|TRBJ1-2
CSARGGQSGGYTF
TGCAGTGCTAGAGGGGGACAGTCGGGTGGCTACACCTTC
>few|TRBV7-9|.|TRBJ2-5
CASSGQTKPQYF
TGTGCCAGCTCCGGACAAACGAAGCCCCAGTACTTC
>many|TRBV7-2|TRBD2|TRBJ2-1
CASSLTGTSGNYEQFF
TGTGCCAGCAGCTTGACCGGGACTAGCGGGAATTATGAGCAGTTCTTC
>.|TRBV18|TRBD1|TRBJ2-7
CDSSSELTGVLYF
TGTGACAGCTCATCCGAACTTACAGGGGTACTATACTTC
>few|TRBV12-3/TRBV12-4|.|TRBJ1-3
CASSSPAGVAGNTIYF
TGTGCCAGCAGTTCGCCGGCGGGGGTGGCCGGAAACACCATATATTTT
>many|TRBV14|.|TRBJ2-2
CASSQDPGTGELFF
TGCGCCAGCAGCCAAGATCCGGGGACCGGGGAGCTGTTTTTT
>few|TRBV5-1|.|TRBJ2-7
CASSLRTGKRILEQYF
TGCGCCAGCAGCTTGAGGACGGGGAAGAGGATTTTGGAGCAGTACTTC
>.|TRBV28|.|TRBJ2-7
CASSSADSVYEQYF
TGTGCCAGCAGTTCTGCGGACAGCGTGTACGAGCAGTACTTC
>.|TRBV20-1|.|TRBJ2-3
CSARGGLLNVDTQYF
TGCAGTGCTAGAGGGGGACTGCTGAATGTAGATACGCAGTATTTT
>many|TRBV7-3|.|TRBJ2-1
CASSPKYGDGYNEQFF
TGTGCCAGCAGCCCTAAATACGGGGACGGTTACAATGAGCAGTTCTTC
>many|TRBV5-5|.|TRBJ2-7
CASSSQTTGRGQYF
TGTGCCAGCAGCTCCCAAACAACAGGCCGGGGGCAGTACTTC
>.|TRBV28|.|TRBJ2-2
CASGTLNTGELFF
TGTGCCAGCGGGACCTTGAACACCGGGGAGCTGTTTTTT
>.|TRBV7-6|TRBD1|TRBJ2-7
CASSLDTQGAVEQYF
TGTGCCAGCAGCTTAGATACCCAGGGGGCCGTCGAGCAGTACTTC
>.|TRBV12-3/TRBV12-4|.|TRBJ2-1
CASLMGNEQFF
TGTGCCAGTCTAATGGGAAATGAGCAGTTCTTC
>.|TRBV3-1|TRBD2|TRBJ2-3
CASSHTGAGVWGQYF
TGTGCCAGCAGCCACACCGGAGCGGGAGTCTGGGGGCAGTATTTT
>.|TRBV20-1|.|TRBJ1-1
CSARSDENTEAFF
TGCAGTGCTAGATCTGACGAGAACACTGAAGCTTTCTTT
>few|TRBV5-1|TRBD2|TRBJ2-1
CASNLLAGVGYNEQFF
TGCGCCAGCAATCTACTAGCGGGAGTCGGCTACAATGAGCAGTTCTTC
>few|TRBV13|.|TRBJ2-7
CASSRDDHEQYF
TGTGCCAGCAGCCGGGACGACCACGAGCAGTACTTC
>few|TRBV5-1|TRBD2|TRBJ2-1
CASSLDETSGRGEQFF
TGCGCCAGCAGCTTGGACGAGACTAGCGGGAGAGGTGAGCAGTTCTTC
>.|TRBV12-3/TRBV12-4|.|TRBJ2-1
CASSLGGDLAKFF
TGTGCCAGCAGTTTAGGGGGGGACCTCGCAAAGTTCTTC
>.|TRBV4-3|TRBD1|TRBJ2-2
CASSPQTSMGQTPPVLFF
TGCGCCAGCAGCCCTCAGACGAGTATGGGACAGACCCCGCCCGTGCTGTTTTTT
>many|TRBV24-1|.|TRBJ2-5
CATSDPERETQYF
TGTGCCACCAGCGACCCGGAGAGAGAGACCCAGTACTTC
>.|TRBV5-6|.|TRBJ1-4
CASSFGARDREKLFF
TGTGCCAGCAGTTTTGGGGCTCGGGACCGTGAAAAACTGTTTTTT
>few|TRBV4-1|TRBD2|TRBJ2-1
CASSQVLAGGYNEQFF
TGCGCCAGCAGCCAAGTACTAGCGGGAGGGTACAATGAGCAGTTCTTC
>few|TRBV6-1|TRBD1|TRBJ1-5
CASRTGTGNNQPQHF
TGTGCCAGCAGAACCGGGACAGGGAACAATCAGCCCCAGCATTTT
>.|TRBV7-6|.|TRBJ1-1
CASSPSPLGEAFF
TGTGCCAGCAGCCCCTCCCCGTTGGGGGAAGCTTTCTTT
>many|TRBV12-3/TRBV12-4|TRBD2|TRBJ2-4
CASKGGVAALAKNIQYF
TGTGCCAGTAAGGGAGGGGTGGCGGCGCTAGCCAAAAACATTCAGTACTTC
>few|TRBV20-1|.|TRBJ2-3
CSAEVLNTQYF
TGCAGTGCGGAGGTACTTAATACGCAGTATTTT
>.|TRBV10-3|TRBD1|TRBJ1-5
CAISEQGELQPQHF
TGTGCCATCAGTGAGCAGGGGGAACTGCAGCCCCAGCATTTT